A single sample gave rise to the 27 T cell receptor beta chains below, sequenced in a study of blood T cell repertoires in COVID-19. Sequenced by immunoSEQ multiplex PCR; TCRdb stores in-frame clones only, minus some. Of around 250,000 clones in the sample, 86% were seen once. The sample consisted of peripheral blood. Receptors originate from a man aged 18-30 years with active or convalescent COVID-19.

The rearrangement joins TRBV2 to TRBJ1-2; 10 nucleotides line up with TRBD1. The CDR3 totals 15 residues. V lost 6 bases, J lost 5 bases, and 9 bases stayed unmatched. In germline, CDR1 is SNHLY, CDR2 FYNNEI. CDR3: CASRPGTGDVYGYTF. The CDR3, as DNA: TGTGCCAGCAGACCCGGGACAGGGGATGTTTATGGCTACACCTTC.

The chain joins TRBV5-6 to TRBJ1-1; no reliable D call. V lost 4 bases to trimming and J lost 8 bases, with 12 bases between them. Per the germline V gene, CDR1 is SGHDT and CDR2 is YYEEEE. The CDR3 spans 12 residues. CDR3 protein: CASSPQRGEAFF. The CDR3 bases are TGTGCCAGCAGCCCCCAGCGGGGAGAAGCTTTCTTT.

This clone came up once. The rearrangement joins TRBV12-3 or TRBV12-4 to TRBJ1-4; D might be TRBD1 (5 bases). V lost 8 bases, J lost 8 bases, and 15 bases lay in between. The CDR3 has 13 amino acids. CDR3 sequence (DNA): TGTGCCAGCCTCGGGGGTCAGTGGGAAAAACTGTTTTTT. Its protein is CASLGGQWEKLFF.

The chain has TRBV10-1 and TRBJ2-3; possibly TRBD1 for D (6 bases). Trimming removed 5 bases from V and 5 bases from J, with 11 bases in between. Germline CDR1 WNHNN, CDR2 SYGVQD (reference sequence). CDR3 length: 13 amino acids. CDR3 nucleotides: TGCGCCAGCAGTCAGGGGCTGGAAGATACGCAGTATTTT. This encodes CASSQGLEDTQYF.

The genes are TRBV4-1 and TRBJ2-7; TRBD1 aligns across 10 bases. This CDR3 is built from 14 residues. Germline V CDR1 and CDR2: MGHRA, YSYEKL. J was trimmed by 6 bases and V by 1 base; bases with no gene match: 3. CDR3 sequence: CASSQGTGGREQYF. The DNA for the CDR3 is TGCGCCAGCAGCCAAGGGACAGGGGGACGCGAGCAGTACTTC.

This chain links TRBV29-1 with TRBJ2-1; 7 nucleotides match TRBD2. The CDR3 totals 13 residues. V lost 2 bases and J lost 10; bases outside the gene matches: 8. Germline V gene sequence: CDR1 SQVTM, CDR2 ANQGSEA. This chain's CDR3 is CSVEREGGIEQFF. DNA for the CDR3: TGCAGCGTTGAAAGGGAGGGAGGCATAGAGCAGTTCTTC.

This sequence joins TRBV5-1 and TRBJ1-1, with a possible D match to TRBD1 (5 bases). The CDR3 is made up of 14 amino acids. Trimming shortened V by 9 bases and J by 1 base, and 16 bases separated the two germline ends. The germline V gene has CDR1 SGHRS and CDR2 YFSETQ. CDR3 nucleotide sequence: TGCGCCACCAGTTCGGGCGGGACGAACACTGAAGCTTTCTTT. Encoded protein: CATSSGGTNTEAFF.

The rearrangement links TRBV6-5 to TRBJ1-2; 9 nucleotides align to TRBD1. J gave up 0 bases and V 1 base, and 3 bases lay outside the gene matches. CDR1 and CDR2 from the germline V gene are MNHEY and SVGAGI. CDR3 length: 16 residues. The CDR3 DNA reads TGTGCCAGCAGTTACTTTAGGACAGGGGCTAACTATGGCTACACCTTC. Translating it yields CASSYFRTGANYGYTF.

V is TRBV11-3 and J is TRBJ2-3; TRBD1 matches 7 bases. The V and J ends lost 1 base and 2 bases, in that order; junction bases with no gene match: 6. From germline, CDR1 is SGHNT and CDR2 YENEEA. The CDR3 is 16 amino acids. CDR3 in amino acids: CASSLAGQQVTDTQYF. CDR3 nucleotide sequence: TGTGCCAGCAGCTTAGCGGGACAGCAAGTCACAGATACGCAGTATTTT.

About this clone itself: One end of the junction does not line up with germline, which may come from a read error. CDR3 DNA: TGTGCCAGCAGCTTAACAGACAACTTT. Protein product: CASSLTDNF. V usage is TRBV7-2 and J usage is TRBJ1-1, with D hard to call. The CDR3 contains 9 residues. Germline V gene data show CDR1 as SGHTA and CDR2 as FQGNSA.

The chain combines TRBV5-1 with TRBJ2-7; the D gene is possibly TRBD2 (6 bases). This CDR3 is built from 15 residues. V lost 0 bases and J 3 bases, leaving 13 bases between the germline ends. Looked up from germline, CDR1 is SGHRS and CDR2 is YFSETQ. This CDR3 is CASSLGGTVGYEQYF. CDR3 in DNA: TGCGCCAGCAGCTTGGGGGGGACTGTCGGCTACGAGCAGTACTTC.

This chain connects TRBV2 to TRBJ1-3; 7 bases agree with TRBD1. This CDR3 is 15 amino acids long. From germline, CDR1 is SNHLY and CDR2 FYNNEI. Trimming cost V 6 bases and J 2 bases; bases outside gene matches: 7. For the CDR3, the DNA is TGTGCCAGCAGAGAACAGGGGTATACTGGAAACACCATATATTTT. This sequence encodes CASREQGYTGNTIYF.

This clone was observed a few times. The chain uses TRBV6-5 and TRBJ1-2; the match to TRBD1 covers 10 bases. The germline V gene encodes CDR1 MNHEY and CDR2 SVGAGI. The CDR3 runs 13 residues. J gave up 8 bases and V 7 bases, and 7 bases lay outside the gene matches. The CDR3 reads CASTDRDRGGYTF. The CDR3 region has the DNA TGTGCCAGCACCGACCGGGACAGGGGCGGCTACACCTTC.

The rearrangement joins TRBV30 to TRBJ2-7, with D tentatively TRBD1 (5 bases). This CDR3 contains 13 residues. V lost 1 base to trimming and J lost 6 bases, with 13 bases between them. CDR1 is GTSNPN, CDR2 SVGIG, per germline (reference sequence). CDR3 amino acids: CAWSDRQWGEQYF. The DNA for the CDR3 is TGTGCCTGGAGTGACAGGCAGTGGGGCGAGCAGTACTTC.

The rearrangement links TRBV5-1 to TRBJ1-1; D ambiguous. Trimming pared 4 bases from V and 10 bases from J, leaving 20 bases between. Per the germline V gene, CDR1 is SGHRS and CDR2 is YFSETQ. The CDR3 extends over 14 amino acids. The DNA of the CDR3 is TGCGCCAGCAGCCCCTTCGCCGGGGAGCTAGGAGCTTTCTTT. It encodes CASSPFAGELGAFF.

A few counts support this clone. The chain uses TRBV3-1 (or the pseudogene TRBV3-2) and TRBJ1-2; TRBD1 agrees at 11 bases. The CDR3 covers 14 residues. The germline V gene encodes CDR1 LGHDT and CDR2 YNNKEL (reference sequence). V shed 7 bases, J shed 2 bases, and the junction held 3 bases outside the gene matches. The CDR3 protein is CASKGQGVNYGYTF. CDR3 DNA sequence: TGTGCCAGCAAGGGACAGGGGGTCAACTATGGCTACACCTTC.

Here the CDR3 DNA reads TGTGCCAGCAGCCAAGGGGGACTAGGGTCCGGCACAGATACGCAGTATTTT. Protein product: CASSQGGLGSGTDTQYF. This chain joins TRBV3-1 (or the pseudogene TRBV3-2) and TRBJ2-3, with 8 bases aligning to TRBD2. V lost 1 base and J lost 1; bases outside the gene matches: 7. CDR3 length equals 17 residues. Germline V gene data show CDR1 as LGHDT and CDR2 as YNNKEL (reference sequence).

CDR3 sequence: CSVDQGNTGELFF. The CDR3 coding sequence is TGCAGCGTTGACCAGGGGAACACCGGGGAGCTGTTTTTT. The chain employs TRBV29-1 and TRBJ2-2; tentative D call: TRBD1 (5 bases). Germline CDR1 reads SQVTM; CDR2 reads ANQGSEA. V lost 3 bases and J lost 1, with 6 bases in between. There are 13 residues in the CDR3.

This sequence joins TRBV5-6 and TRBJ1-3; TRBD1 agrees at 8 bases. V shed 3 bases and J 2 bases; nucleotides not matched to a gene: 4. Germline CDR1 reads SGHDT; CDR2 reads YYEEEE. The CDR3 sequence is 15 residues long. CDR3 protein: CASSSSTGAGNTIYF. The CDR3 DNA follows: TGTGCCAGCAGCTCCTCGACAGGGGCTGGAAACACCATATATTTT.

This chain uses TRBV5-1 with TRBJ1-2; D not resolved. The CDR3 covers 13 residues. Germline loops: CDR1 SGHRS, CDR2 YFSETQ. Between the trimmed V and J ends, which lost 2 bases and 3 bases, there was a span of 8 bases. The CDR3 DNA reads as TGCGCCAGCAGCTTTACGGCGGACTATGGCTACACCTTC. Amino acid sequence: CASSFTADYGYTF.

This clone was detected a few times. V usage is TRBV15 and J usage is TRBJ1-5; D remains unclear. The V end lost 3 bases, the J end lost 6 bases, and 6 bases lay between the germline ends. The CDR3 is 12 residues long. Germline V gene sequence: CDR1 LNHNV, CDR2 YYDKDF (reference sequence). The CDR3 DNA reads TGTGCCACCAGCAGGGCCACTCAGCCCCAGCATTTT. This codes for CATSRATQPQHF.

V gene TRBV15 combines with J gene TRBJ1-4, with D possibly TRBD1 on 6 matching bases. The germline V and J ends were trimmed by 0 bases and 4 bases, with 9 bases remaining between them. The CDR3 is 15 residues long. Germline V CDR1 and CDR2: LNHNV, YYDKDF (reference sequence). CDR3 in amino acids: CATSREHRVNEKLFF. CDR3 in DNA: TGTGCCACCAGCAGAGAACACAGGGTTAATGAAAAACTGTTTTTT.

The rearrangement links TRBV3-1 (or the pseudogene TRBV3-2) to TRBJ2-3, with D possibly TRBD2 on 5 matching bases. Germline V gives CDR1 LGHDT, CDR2 YNNKEL (reference sequence). The CDR3 is 15 amino acids. Trimming cost V 4 bases and J 4 bases, with 15 bases left between them. CDR3 DNA: TGTGCCAGCAGCCGCTACACCTCCGGGGCAGATACGCAGTATTTT. Translation gives CASSRYTSGADTQYF.

V usage is TRBV24-1 and J usage is TRBJ2-7; 7 bases align to TRBD2. Germline loops: CDR1 KGHDR, CDR2 SFDVKD. The V gene end was trimmed by 7 bases and the J gene end by 5 bases; junction bases not matched to a gene: 7. This CDR3 region has 13 residues. The DNA of the CDR3 is TGTGCCACCAGCCCGGGGGGACGGGACGAGCAGTACTTC. Residues: CATSPGGRDEQYF.

This clone was seen just once. The chain is built from TRBV16 and TRBJ1-5; D not certain. Germline loops: CDR1 KGHSY, CDR2 FQNENV. The V end lost 4 bases, the J end lost 7 bases, and 8 bases lay between the germline ends. The CDR3 covers 12 residues. This chain's CDR3 is CASSLRYQPQHF. The DNA for the CDR3 is TGTGCCAGCAGCCTCAGATACCAGCCCCAGCATTTT.

V is TRBV29-1 and J is TRBJ2-7, with D possibly matching TRBD2 (5 bases). Trimming cost V 1 base and J 5 bases, with 6 bases left between them. The CDR3 loop spans 11 amino acids. Germline CDR1 SQVTM, CDR2 ANQGSEA. CDR3 residues: CSVEVGDEQYF. CDR3 bases: TGCAGCGTTGAAGTCGGGGACGAGCAGTACTTC.

The CDR3 coding sequence is TGTGCCAGCTCGCAAGGGACAGCGGTTCCGCTAGAAGCTTTCTTT. This codes for CASSQGTAVPLEAFF. This rearrangement joins TRBV18 to TRBJ1-1; 7 positions match TRBD1. Germline loops: CDR1 KGHSH, CDR2 LQKENI. Trimming at V came to 6 bases and at J to 8 bases, leaving 15 bases not matched to a gene. The CDR3 contains 15 residues.